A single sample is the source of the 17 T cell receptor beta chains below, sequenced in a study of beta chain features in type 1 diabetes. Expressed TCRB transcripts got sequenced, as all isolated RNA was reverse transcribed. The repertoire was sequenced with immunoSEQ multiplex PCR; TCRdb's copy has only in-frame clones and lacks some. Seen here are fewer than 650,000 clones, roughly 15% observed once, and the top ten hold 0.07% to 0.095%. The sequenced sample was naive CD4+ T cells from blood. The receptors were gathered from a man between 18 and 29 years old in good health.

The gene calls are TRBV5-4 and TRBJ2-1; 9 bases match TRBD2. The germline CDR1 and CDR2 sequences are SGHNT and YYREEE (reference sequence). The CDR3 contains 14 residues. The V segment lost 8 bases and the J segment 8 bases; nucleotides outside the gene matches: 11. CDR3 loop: CASLAGAGGHEQFF. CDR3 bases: TGTGCCAGTCTGGCGGGAGCGGGGGGTCATGAGCAGTTCTTC.

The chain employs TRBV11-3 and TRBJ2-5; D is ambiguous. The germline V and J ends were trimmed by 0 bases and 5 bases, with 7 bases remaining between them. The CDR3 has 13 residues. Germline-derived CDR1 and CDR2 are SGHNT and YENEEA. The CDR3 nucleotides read TGTGCCAGCAGCTTAGATCGGTGGGAGACCCAGTACTTC. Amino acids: CASSLDRWETQYF.

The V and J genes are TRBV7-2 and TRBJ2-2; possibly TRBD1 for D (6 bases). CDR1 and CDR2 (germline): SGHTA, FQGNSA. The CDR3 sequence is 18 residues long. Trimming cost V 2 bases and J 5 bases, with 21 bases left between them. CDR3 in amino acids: CASSLTARGGRGTGELFF. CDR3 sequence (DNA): TGTGCCAGCAGCTTAACAGCCCGGGGCGGCAGGGGTACCGGGGAGCTGTTTTTT.

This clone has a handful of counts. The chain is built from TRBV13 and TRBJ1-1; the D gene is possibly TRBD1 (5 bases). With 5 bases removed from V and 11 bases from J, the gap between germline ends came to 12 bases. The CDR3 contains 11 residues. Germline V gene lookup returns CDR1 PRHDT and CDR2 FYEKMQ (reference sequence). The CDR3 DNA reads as TGTGCCAGCAGCCGGGCGGGGCGGGCTTTCTTT. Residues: CASSRAGRAFF.

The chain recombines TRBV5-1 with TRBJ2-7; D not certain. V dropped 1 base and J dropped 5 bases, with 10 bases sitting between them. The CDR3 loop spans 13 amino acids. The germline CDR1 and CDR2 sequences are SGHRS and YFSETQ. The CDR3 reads CASSLFMGNEQYF. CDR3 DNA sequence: TGCGCCAGCAGCTTGTTCATGGGCAACGAGCAGTACTTC.

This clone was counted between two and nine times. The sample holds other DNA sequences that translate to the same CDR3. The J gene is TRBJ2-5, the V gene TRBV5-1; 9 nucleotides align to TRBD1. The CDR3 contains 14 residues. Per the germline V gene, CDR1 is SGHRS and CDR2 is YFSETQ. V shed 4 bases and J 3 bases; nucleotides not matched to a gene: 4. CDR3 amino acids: CASSPGTGKETQYF. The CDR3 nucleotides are TGCGCCAGCAGCCCTGGGACAGGGAAAGAGACCCAGTACTTC.

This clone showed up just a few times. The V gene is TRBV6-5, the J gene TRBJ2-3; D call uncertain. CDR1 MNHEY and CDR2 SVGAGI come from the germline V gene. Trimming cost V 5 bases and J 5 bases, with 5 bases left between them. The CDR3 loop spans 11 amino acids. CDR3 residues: CASSPRDTQYF. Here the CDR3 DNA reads TGTGCCAGCAGTCCGCGAGATACGCAGTATTTT.

The CDR3 coding sequence is TGCGCCAGCAGCCAAGAGAGGGGATTCGATGAGCAGTTCTTC. Its protein product is CASSQERGFDEQFF. The gene calls are TRBV4-3 and TRBJ2-1; D is possibly TRBD1 or TRBD2 (5 bases each). CDR1 is LGHNA, CDR2 YSLEER, per germline. The length of the CDR3 is 14 residues. V dropped 0 bases and J dropped 8 bases, with 11 bases sitting between them.

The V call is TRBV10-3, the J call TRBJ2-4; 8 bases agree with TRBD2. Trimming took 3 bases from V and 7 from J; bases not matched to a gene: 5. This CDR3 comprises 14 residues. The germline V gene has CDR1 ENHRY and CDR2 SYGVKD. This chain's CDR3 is CAISDRLAMNIQYF. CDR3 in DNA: TGTGCCATCAGTGATAGACTAGCGATGAACATTCAGTACTTC.

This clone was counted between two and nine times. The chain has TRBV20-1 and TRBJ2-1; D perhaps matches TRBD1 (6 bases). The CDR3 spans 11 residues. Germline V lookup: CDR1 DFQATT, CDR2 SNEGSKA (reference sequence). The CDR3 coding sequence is TGCAGAGCCAGGGGCGGTAGTGAGCAGTTCTTC. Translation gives CRARGGSEQFF.

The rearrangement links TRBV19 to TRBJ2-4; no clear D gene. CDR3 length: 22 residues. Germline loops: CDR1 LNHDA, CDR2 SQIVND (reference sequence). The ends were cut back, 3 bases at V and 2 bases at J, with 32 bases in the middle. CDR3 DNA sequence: TGTGCCAGTAGTATTGGTAGAAGAGCAGCCGATTTCTTTGCCGAAACCAAAAACATTCAGTACTTC. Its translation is CASSIGRRAADFFAETKNIQYF.

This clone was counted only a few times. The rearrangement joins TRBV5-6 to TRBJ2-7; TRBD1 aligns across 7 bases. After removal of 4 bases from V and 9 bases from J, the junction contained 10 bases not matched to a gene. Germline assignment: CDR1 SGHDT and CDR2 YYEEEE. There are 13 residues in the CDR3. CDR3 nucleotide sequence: TGTGCCAGCAGCCGACCGGGACAGATCGGGCAGTACTTC. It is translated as CASSRPGQIGQYF. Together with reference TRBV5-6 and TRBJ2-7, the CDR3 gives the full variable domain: DAGVTQSPTHLIKTRGQQVTLRCSPKSGHDTVSWYQQALGQGPQFIFQYYEEEERQRGNFPDRFSGHQFPNYSSELNVNALLLGDSALYLCASSRPGQIGQYFGPGTRLTVT.

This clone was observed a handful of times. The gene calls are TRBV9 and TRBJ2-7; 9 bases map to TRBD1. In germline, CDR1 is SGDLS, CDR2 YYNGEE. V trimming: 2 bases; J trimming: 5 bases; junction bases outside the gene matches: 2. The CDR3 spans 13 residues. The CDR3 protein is CASSVNRGHEQYF. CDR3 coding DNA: TGTGCCAGCAGCGTTAACAGGGGGCACGAGCAGTACTTC.

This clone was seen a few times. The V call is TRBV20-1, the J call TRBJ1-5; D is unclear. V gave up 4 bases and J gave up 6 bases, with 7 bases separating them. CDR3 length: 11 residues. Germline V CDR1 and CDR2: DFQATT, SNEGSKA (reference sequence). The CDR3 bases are TGCAGTGCTATCCTTGGTCAGCCCCAGCATTTT. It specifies CSAILGQPQHF.

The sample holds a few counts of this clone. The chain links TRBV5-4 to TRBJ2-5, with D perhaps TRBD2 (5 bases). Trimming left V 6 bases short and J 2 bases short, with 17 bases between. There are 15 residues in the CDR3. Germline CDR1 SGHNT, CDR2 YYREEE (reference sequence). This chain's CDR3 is CASILRGGGQETQYF. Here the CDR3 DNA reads TGTGCCAGCATCCTACGTGGCGGAGGACAAGAGACCCAGTACTTC.

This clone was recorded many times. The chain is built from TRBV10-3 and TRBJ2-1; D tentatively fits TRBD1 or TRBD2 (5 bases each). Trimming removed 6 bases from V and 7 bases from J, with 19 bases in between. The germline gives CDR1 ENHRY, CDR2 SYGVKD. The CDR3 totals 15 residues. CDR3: CAIRAAGTRRNEQFF. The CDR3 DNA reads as TGTGCCATCAGGGCCGCAGGGACGAGGAGGAATGAGCAGTTCTTC.

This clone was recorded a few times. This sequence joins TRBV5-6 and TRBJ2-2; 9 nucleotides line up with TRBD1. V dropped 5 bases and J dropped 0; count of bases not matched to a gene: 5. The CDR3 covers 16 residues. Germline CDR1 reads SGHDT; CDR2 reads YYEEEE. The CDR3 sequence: CASRTGGPTNTGELFF. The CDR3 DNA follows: TGTGCCAGCAGAACAGGGGGCCCCACGAACACCGGGGAGCTGTTTTTT.